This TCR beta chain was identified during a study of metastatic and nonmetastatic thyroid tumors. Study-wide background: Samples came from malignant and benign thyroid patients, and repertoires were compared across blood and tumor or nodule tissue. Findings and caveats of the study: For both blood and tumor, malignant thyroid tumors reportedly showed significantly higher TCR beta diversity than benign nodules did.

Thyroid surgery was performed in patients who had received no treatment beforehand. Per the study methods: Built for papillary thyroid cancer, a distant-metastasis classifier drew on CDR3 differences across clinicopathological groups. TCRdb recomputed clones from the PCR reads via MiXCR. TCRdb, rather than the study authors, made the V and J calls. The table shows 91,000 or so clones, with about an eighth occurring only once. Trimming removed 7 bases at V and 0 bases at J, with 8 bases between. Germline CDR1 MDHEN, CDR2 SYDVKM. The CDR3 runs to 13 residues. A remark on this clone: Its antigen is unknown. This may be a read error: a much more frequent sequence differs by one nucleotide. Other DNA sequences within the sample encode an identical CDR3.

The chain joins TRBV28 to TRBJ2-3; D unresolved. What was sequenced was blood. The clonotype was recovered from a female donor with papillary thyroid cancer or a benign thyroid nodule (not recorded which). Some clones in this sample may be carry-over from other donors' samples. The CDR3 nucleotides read TGTGCCAGCAACCAGCGTAGCACAGATACGCAGTATTTT. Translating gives CASNQRSTDTQYF.